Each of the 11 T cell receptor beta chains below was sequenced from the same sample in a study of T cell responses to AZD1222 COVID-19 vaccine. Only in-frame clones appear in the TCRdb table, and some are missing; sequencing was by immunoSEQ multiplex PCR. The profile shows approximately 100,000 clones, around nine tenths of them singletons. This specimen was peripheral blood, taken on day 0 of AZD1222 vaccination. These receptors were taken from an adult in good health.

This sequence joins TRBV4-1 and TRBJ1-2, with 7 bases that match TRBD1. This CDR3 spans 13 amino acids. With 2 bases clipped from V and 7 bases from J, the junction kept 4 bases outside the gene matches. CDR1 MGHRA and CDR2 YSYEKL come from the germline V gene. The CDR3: CASSQTGVSGYTF. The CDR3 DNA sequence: TGCGCCAGCAGCCAAACAGGGGTCTCTGGCTACACCTTC.

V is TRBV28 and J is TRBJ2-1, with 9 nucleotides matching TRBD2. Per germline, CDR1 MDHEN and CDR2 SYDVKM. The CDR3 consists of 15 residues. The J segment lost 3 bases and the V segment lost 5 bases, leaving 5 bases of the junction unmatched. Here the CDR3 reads CASSRASGVYNEQFF. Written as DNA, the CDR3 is TGTGCCAGCAGTCGCGCTAGCGGGGTCTACAATGAGCAGTTCTTC.

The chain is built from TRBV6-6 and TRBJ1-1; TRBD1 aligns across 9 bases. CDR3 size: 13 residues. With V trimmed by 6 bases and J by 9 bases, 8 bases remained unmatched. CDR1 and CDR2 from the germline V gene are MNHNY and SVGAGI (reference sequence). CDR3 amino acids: CASRTGGAWKAFF. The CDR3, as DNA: TGTGCCAGCAGAACAGGGGGCGCGTGGAAAGCTTTCTTT.

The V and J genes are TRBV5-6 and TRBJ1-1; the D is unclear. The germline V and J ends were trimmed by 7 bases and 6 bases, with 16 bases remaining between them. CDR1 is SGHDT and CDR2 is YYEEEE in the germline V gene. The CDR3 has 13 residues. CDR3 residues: CASLTGLGAEAFF. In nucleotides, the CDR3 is TGTGCCAGCTTAACTGGTCTTGGCGCTGAAGCTTTCTTT.

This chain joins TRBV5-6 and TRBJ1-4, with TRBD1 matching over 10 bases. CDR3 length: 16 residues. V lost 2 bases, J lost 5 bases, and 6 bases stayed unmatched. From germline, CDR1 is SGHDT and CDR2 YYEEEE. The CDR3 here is CASSFGTGDFNEKLFF. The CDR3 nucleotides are TGTGCCAGCAGCTTTGGGACAGGGGACTTCAATGAAAAACTGTTTTTT.

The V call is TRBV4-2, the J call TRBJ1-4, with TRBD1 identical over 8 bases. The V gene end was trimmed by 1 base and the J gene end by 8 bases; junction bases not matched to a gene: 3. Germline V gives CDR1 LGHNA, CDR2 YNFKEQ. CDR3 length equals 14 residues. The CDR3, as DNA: TGTGCCAGCAGCCAAGGGGACAGGTGGGAAAAACTGTTTTTT. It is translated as CASSQGDRWEKLFF.

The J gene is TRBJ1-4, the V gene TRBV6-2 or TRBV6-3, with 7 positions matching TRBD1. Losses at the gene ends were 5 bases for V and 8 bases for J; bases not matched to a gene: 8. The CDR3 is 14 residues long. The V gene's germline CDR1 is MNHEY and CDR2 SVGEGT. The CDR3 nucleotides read TGTGCCAGCAGTACTCGGGACAGCGGCGAAAAACTGTTTTTT. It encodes CASSTRDSGEKLFF.

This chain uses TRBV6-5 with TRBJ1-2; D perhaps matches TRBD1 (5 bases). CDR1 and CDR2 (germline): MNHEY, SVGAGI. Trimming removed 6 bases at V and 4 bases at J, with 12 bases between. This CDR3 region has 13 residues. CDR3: CASSRDGGYGYTF. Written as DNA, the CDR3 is TGTGCCAGCAGCCGGGACGGCGGCTATGGCTACACCTTC.

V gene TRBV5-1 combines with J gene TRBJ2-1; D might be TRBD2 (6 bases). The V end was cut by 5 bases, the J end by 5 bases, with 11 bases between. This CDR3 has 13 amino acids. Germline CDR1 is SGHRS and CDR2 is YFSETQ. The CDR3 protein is CASSIADHNEQFF. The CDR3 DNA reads TGCGCCAGCAGTATAGCGGATCACAATGAGCAGTTCTTC.

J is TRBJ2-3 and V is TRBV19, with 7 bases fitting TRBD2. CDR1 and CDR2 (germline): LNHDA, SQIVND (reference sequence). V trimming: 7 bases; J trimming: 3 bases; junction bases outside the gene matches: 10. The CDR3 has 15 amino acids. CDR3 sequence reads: CASTLHGGGTDTQYF. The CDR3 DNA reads TGTGCCAGTACCCTGCATGGGGGGGGAACAGATACGCAGTATTTT.

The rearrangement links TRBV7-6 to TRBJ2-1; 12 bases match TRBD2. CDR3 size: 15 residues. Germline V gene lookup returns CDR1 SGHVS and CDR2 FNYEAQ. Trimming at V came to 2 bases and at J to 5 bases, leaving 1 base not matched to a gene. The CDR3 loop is CASSLLAGGNNEQFF. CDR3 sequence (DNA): TGTGCCAGCAGCTTACTAGCGGGGGGGAACAATGAGCAGTTCTTC.